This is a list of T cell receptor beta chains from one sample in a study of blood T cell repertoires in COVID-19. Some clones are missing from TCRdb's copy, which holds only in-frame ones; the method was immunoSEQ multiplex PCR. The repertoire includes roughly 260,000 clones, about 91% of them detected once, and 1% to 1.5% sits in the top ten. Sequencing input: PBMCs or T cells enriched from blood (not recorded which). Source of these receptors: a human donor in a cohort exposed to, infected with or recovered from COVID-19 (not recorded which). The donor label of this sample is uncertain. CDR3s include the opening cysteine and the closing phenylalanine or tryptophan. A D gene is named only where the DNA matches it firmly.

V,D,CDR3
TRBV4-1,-,CASSQDMGNTIYF
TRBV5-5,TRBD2,CASSLAGASGGYFQETQYF
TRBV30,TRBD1,CAWRVDRDFRYGYTF
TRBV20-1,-,CSARAAYEQYF
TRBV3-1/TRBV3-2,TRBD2,CASSQRTSGARDTQYF
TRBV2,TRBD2,CASSLLAGTGETQYF
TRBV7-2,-,CASSPGHFSGNTIYF
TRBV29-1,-,CSVDPYGSYNEQFF
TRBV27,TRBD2,CAGSRCSGGADKETQYF
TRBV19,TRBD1,CASSPGGRSDEKLFF
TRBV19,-,CASSRGQETQYF
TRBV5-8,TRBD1,CASSRIQGARGNTIYF
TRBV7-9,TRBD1,CASSFKGQGAYEQYF
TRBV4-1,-,CASSQVGLGGAQETQYF
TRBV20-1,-,CSAPDSREAFF
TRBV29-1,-,CSVKRGVSYNEQFF
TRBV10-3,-,CAISGQNLGEKLFF
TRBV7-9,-,CASSSPGDTNEKLFF
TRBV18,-,CASSPDRNTGELFF
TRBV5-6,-,CASSLGKRWHSSNEQFF
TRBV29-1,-,CSVPTVNTGELFF
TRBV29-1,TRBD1,CSVIGTGGGTNTGELFF
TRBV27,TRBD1,CASSLTGTNTEAFF
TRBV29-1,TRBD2,CSVGGTSGGHEQFF
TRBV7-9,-,CASSLLSRGYEQYF
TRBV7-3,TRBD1,CASSPQGFDGYTF
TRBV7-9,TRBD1,CASSLGDRQETQYF